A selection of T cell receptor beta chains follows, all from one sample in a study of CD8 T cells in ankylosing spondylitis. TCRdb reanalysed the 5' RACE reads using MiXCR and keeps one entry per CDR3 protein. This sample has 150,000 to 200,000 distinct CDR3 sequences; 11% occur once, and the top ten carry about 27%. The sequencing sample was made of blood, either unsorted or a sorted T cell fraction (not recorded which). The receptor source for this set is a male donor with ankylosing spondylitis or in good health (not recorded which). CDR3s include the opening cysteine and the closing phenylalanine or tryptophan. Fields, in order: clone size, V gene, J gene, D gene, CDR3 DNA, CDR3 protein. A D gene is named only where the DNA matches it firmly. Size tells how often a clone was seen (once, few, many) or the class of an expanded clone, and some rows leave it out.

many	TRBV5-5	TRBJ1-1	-	TGTGCCAGCAGCTTCGGAGACACTGAAGCTTTCTTT	CASSFGDTEAFF
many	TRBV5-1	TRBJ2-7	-	TGCGCCAGCAGGCCGACGGGAGCCGCGGGCGTCGGGCCGCAGTACTTC	CASRPTGAAGVGPQYF
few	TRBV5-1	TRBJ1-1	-	TGCGCCAGCAGCCCGATACGCGGGGCGAACACTGAAGCTTTCTTT	CASSPIRGANTEAFF
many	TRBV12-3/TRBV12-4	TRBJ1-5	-	TGTGCCAGCAGTTTAGACTTAGGTGGACAGTTCAATCAGCCCCAGCATTTT	CASSLDLGGQFNQPQHF
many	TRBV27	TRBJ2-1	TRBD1	TGTGCCAGCAGTTTTGGACAGGGGGCCAATGAGCAGTTCTTC	CASSFGQGANEQFF
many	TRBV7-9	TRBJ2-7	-	TGTGCCAGCAGCCATGCCGGGAACGAGCAGTACTTC	CASSHAGNEQYF
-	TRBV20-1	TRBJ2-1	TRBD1	TGCAGTGCTAGAGACGTGACAGGGGGCTACAATGAGCAGTTCTTC	CSARDVTGGYNEQFF
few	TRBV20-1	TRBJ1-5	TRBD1	TGCAGTGCATCGACAGGGCAGTCTCTCCAGCCCCAGCATTTT	CSASTGQSLQPQHF
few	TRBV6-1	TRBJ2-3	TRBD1	TGTGCCAGCAGGCCGGACAGGGGTACAGATACGCAGTATTTT	CASRPDRGTDTQYF
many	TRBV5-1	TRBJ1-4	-	TGCGCCAGTAGAACAGGGTTGTCGTCTAATGAAAAACTGTTTTTT	CASRTGLSSNEKLFF
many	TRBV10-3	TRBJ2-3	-	TGTGCCATCAGTGGGGGATTTGGCGGCACAGATACGCAGTATTTT	CAISGGFGGTDTQYF
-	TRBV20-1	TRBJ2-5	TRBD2	TGCAGTGCTAGAGCGGCGCGGGGGGGTCAAGAGACCCAGCACTTC	CSARAARGGQETQHF
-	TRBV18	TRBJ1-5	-	TGTGCCAGCCCACAAACAGATAATCAGCCCCAGCATTTT	CASPQTDNQPQHF
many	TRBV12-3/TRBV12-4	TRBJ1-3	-	TGTGCCAGCTTGACGGAGTGGGGCGGAAACACCATATATTTT	CASLTEWGGNTIYF
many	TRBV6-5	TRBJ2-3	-	TGTGCCAGCAGTATGTTCGGTACGCAGTATTTT	CASSMFGTQYF
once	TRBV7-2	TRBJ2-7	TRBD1	TGTGCCAGCAGCTTGTGGGGACAGACAGAGGAGCAGTCCTTC	CASSLWGQTEEQSF
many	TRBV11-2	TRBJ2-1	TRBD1	TGTGCCAGCAGCCCAGGGACAGGGCGGAATGAGCAGTTCTTC	CASSPGTGRNEQFF
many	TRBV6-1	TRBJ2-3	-	TGTGCCACCAAACAAACCCAGATCACAGATACGCAGTATTTT	CATKQTQITDTQYF
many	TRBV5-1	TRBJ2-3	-	TGCGCCAGCAGCTTGGTAGGGCCCAGTACAGGCACAGATACGCAGTATTTT	CASSLVGPSTGTDTQYF
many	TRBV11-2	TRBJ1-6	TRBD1	TGTGCCAGCAGGACAGGGGGGAATTCACCCCTCCACTTT	CASRTGGNSPLHF
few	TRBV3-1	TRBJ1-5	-	TGTGCCAGCAGCGGAATGGGAGGCAATCAGCCCCAGCATTTT	CASSGMGGNQPQHF
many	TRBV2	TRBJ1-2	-	TGTGCCAGCAGTGAACTTCTCGCCGGCTATGGCTACACCTTC	CASSELLAGYGYTF
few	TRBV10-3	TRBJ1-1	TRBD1	TGTGCCAGCATCGTTGACAGGGAGACTGAAGCTTTCTTT	CASIVDRETEAFF
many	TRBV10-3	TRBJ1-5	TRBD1	TGTGCCATCAGTGGGACAGGGACTAGCAATCAGCCCCAGCATTTT	CAISGTGTSNQPQHF
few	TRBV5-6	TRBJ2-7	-	TGTGCCAGCAGCTTGGAAGCAGGGGCCAACGAGCAGTACTTC	CASSLEAGANEQYF
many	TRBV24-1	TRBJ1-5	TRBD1	TGTGCCACCAGTGATTCAGGACAGGGTGGACAGCCCCAGCATTTT	CATSDSGQGGQPQHF
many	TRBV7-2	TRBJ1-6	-	TGTGCCAGCAGCGTTTTGAAGGGGACTTCACCCCTCCACTTT	CASSVLKGTSPLHF
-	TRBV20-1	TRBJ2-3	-	TGCAGTGCTAGAGAGGCAGATACGCAGTATTTT	CSAREADTQYF